This TCR beta chain is drawn from a study of metastatic and nonmetastatic thyroid tumors (TCRdb year 2020). With respect to the entire study: For patients with malignant and with benign thyroid disease, the researchers compared repertoires between peripheral blood samples and tumor or nodule tissue samples. General findings and caveats noted by the study authors: In both blood and tumor samples, malignant tumors were reported to have significantly higher TCR beta diversity than benign nodules.

At least ten counts were recorded for this clone. What antigen it recognizes has not been identified. Base qualities were left out, and no much larger clone turns up one base away. Here V drops 2 bases and J drops 4 bases, and the junction holds 5 bases not matched to any gene. For CDR1 and CDR2, the germline V gene lists MGHRA and YSYEKL. The CDR3 runs 17 amino acids, cysteine and phenylalanine included. Just the 51-base CDR3 DNA is kept, in frame starting at base 1. The library was produced with PCR. Sequencing instrument: Illumina HiSeq 4000. High-throughput sequencing was used to profile the TCR beta-chain CDR3 region of each patient. As for the authors' bioinformatics: The researchers built a classifier to tell apart papillary thyroid cancer patients with distant metastasis, based on CDR3 differences among clinicopathological groups. To measure repertoire diversity the researchers used the Shannon index, while the Morisita-Horn index served to gauge how similar the tumor and blood repertoires were. TCRdb handled the public reads itself, with Q25 trimming in fastp and clone calling in MiXCR, and kept productive beta chains. The V and J calls and clone size are TCRdb's, not the authors'. This sample holds 43,000 or so clones; less than 5% were observed only once. Less than 10% of the sample rests with the top ten.

No treatment had been received by any patient before thyroid surgery. Using T-cell receptor beta sequencing, the researchers looked back retrospectively at clinical samples from patients, gathered between about 2012 and 2019. The sample consisted of blood. This sequence originates from a female donor with papillary thyroid cancer or a benign thyroid nodule (not recorded which). Some clones in this sample may be carry-over from other donors' samples. Rearrangement joined TRBV4-1 to TRBJ1-6; TRBD1 aligns with 10 central bases. The CDR3 sequence is CASSQKTGGNYNSPLHF. The nucleotides are TGCGCCAGCAGCCAAAAGACAGGGGGCAATTATAATTCACCCCTCCACTTT.